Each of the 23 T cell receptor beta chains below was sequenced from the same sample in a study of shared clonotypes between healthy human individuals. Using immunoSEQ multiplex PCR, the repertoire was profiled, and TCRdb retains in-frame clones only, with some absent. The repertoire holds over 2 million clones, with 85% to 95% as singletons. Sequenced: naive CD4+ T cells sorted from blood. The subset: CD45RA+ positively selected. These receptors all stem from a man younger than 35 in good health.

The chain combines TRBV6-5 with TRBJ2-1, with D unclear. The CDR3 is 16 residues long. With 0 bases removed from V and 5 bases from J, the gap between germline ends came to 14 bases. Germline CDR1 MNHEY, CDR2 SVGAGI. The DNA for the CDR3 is TGTGCCAGCAGTTACTCGGGGTTTACGAGCAACAATGAGCAGTTCTTC. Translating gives CASSYSGFTSNNEQFF.

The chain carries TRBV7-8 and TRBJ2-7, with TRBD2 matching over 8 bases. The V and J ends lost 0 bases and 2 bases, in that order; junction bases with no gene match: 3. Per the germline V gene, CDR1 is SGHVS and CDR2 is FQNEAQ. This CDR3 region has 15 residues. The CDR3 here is CASSLALAGTYEQYF. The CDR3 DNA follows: TGTGCCAGCAGCTTAGCGTTAGCGGGAACCTACGAGCAGTACTTC.

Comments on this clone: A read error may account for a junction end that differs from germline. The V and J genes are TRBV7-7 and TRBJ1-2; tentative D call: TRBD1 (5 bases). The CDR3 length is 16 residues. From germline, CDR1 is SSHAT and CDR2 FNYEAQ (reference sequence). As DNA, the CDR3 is TGTGCTAGCAGCCCCCGGGGGGGGTCCGGGGACTATGGCTACACCTTC. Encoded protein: CASSPRGGSGDYGYTF.

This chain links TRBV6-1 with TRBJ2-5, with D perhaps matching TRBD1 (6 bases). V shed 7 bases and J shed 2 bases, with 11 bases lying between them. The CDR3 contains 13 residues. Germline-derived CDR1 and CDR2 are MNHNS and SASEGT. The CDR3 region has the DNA TGTGCCAGCACCAGGACAGTACAAGAGACCCAGTACTTC. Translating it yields CASTRTVQETQYF.

CDR3 amino acids: CASSMTYTDTQYF. The CDR3 region has the DNA TGTGCCAGCAGCATGACTTACACAGATACGCAGTATTTT. The gene calls are TRBV7-3 and TRBJ2-3, with D hard to call. The CDR3 has 13 amino acids. Germline values: CDR1 SGHTA, CDR2 FQGTGA. The V and J ends lost 5 bases and 2 bases respectively, with 8 bases between them.

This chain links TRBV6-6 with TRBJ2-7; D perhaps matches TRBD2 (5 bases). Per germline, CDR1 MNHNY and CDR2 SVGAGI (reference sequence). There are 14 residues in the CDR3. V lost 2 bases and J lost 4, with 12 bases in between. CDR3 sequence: CASSYGSVAYEQYF. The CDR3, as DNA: TGTGCCAGCAGTTACGGGTCAGTAGCGTACGAGCAGTACTTC.

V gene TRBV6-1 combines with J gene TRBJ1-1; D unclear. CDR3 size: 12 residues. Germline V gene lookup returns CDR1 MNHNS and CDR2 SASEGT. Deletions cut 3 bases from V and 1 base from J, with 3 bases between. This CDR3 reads CASSDQNTEAFF. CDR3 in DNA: TGTGCCAGCAGTGATCAGAACACTGAAGCTTTCTTT.

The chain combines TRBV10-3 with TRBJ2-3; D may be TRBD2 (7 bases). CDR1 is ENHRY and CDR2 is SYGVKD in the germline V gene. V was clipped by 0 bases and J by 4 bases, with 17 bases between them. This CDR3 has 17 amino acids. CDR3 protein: CAISESPRGAGSDTQYF. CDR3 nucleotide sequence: TGTGCCATCAGTGAGTCCCCCCGGGGGGCCGGGTCAGATACGCAGTATTTT.

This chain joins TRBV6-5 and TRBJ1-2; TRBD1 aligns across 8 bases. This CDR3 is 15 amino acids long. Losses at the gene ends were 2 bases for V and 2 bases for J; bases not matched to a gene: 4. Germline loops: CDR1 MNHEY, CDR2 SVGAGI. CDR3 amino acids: CASSYRGDRNYGYTF. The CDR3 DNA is TGTGCCAGCAGTTACCGCGGGGACAGGAACTATGGCTACACCTTC.

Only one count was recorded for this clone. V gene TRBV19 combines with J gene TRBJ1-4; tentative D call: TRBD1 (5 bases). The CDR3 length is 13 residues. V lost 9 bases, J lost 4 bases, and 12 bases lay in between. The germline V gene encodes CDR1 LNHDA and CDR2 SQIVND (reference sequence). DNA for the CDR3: TGTGCCAGCCACGGGGCATATAATGAAAAACTGTTTTTT. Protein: CASHGAYNEKLFF.

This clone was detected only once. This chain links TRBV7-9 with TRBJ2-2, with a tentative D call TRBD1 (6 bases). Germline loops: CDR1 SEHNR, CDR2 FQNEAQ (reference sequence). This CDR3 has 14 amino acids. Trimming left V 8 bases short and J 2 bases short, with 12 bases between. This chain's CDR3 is CASQGQRNTGELFF. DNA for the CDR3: TGTGCCAGCCAGGGACAACGAAACACCGGGGAGCTGTTTTTT.

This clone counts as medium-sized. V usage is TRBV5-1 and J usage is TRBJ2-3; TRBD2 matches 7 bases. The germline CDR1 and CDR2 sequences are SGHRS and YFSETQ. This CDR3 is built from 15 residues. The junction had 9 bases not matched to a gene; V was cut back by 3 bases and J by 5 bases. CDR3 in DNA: TGCGCCAGCAGCTCCCTACGGTCGGGAGGAGATACGCAGTATTTT. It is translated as CASSSLRSGGDTQYF. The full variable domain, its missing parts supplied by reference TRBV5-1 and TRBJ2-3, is KAGVTQTPRYLIKTRGQQVTLSCSPISGHRSVSWYQQTPGQGLQFLFEYFSETQRNKGNFPGRFSGRQFSNSRSEMNVSTLELGDSALYLCASSSLRSGGDTQYFGPGTRLTVL.

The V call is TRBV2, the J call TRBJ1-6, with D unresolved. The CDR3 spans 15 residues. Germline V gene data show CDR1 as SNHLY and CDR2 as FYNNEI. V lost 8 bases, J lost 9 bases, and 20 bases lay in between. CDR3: CASEKDLRGVSPLHF. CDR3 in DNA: TGTGCCAGCGAGAAGGATTTACGTGGGGTTTCACCCCTCCACTTT.

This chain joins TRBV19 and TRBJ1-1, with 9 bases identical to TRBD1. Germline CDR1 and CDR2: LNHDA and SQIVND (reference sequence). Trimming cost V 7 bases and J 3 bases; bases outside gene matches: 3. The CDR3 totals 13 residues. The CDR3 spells CASIDRGDTEAFF. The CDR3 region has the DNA TGTGCCAGTATAGACAGGGGGGACACTGAAGCTTTCTTT. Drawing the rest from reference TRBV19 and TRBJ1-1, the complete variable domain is DGGITQSPKYLFRKEGQNVTLSCEQNLNHDAMYWYRQDPGQGLRLIYYSQIVNDFQKGDIAEGYSVSREKKESFPLTVTSAQKNPTAFYLCASIDRGDTEAFFGQGTRLTVV.

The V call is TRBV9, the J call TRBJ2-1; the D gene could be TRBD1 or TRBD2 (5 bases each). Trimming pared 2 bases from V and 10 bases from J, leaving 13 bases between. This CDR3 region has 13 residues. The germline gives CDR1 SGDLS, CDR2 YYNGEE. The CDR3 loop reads CASSVRGEYEQFF. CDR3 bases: TGTGCCAGCAGCGTCCGAGGGGAGTACGAGCAGTTCTTC.

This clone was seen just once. The CDR3 DNA reads as TGTGCCAGTAGTATCCCTCATCAGCCCCAGCATTTT. It is translated as CASSIPHQPQHF. The V call is TRBV19, the J call TRBJ1-5; D is undetermined. The V gene's germline CDR1 is LNHDA and CDR2 SQIVND (reference sequence). V was cut by 3 bases and J by 5 bases, with 5 bases left in between. There are 12 residues in the CDR3.

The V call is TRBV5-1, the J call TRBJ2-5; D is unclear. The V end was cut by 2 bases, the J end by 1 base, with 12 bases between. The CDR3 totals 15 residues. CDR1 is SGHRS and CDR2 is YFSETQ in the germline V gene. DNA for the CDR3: TGCGCCAGCAGCTTTGTCCGCCAAGCCCAAGAGACCCAGTACTTC. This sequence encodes CASSFVRQAQETQYF.

The CDR3 reads CASKRGVAERYEQFF. In DNA, the CDR3 is TGTGCCAGCAAAAGAGGCGTAGCGGAAAGGTATGAGCAGTTCTTC. This sequence joins TRBV27 and TRBJ2-1; tentatively, D is TRBD2 (6 bases). This CDR3 is 15 amino acids long. V lost 7 bases to trimming and J lost 8 bases, with 21 bases between them. In germline, CDR1 is MNHEY, CDR2 SMNVEV (reference sequence).

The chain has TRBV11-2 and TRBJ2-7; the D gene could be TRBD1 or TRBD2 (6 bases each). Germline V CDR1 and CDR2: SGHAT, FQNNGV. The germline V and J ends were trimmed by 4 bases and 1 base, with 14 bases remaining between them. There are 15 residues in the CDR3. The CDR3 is CASSSLKGGSYEQYF. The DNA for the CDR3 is TGTGCCAGCAGCTCACTAAAGGGGGGTTCCTACGAGCAGTACTTC.

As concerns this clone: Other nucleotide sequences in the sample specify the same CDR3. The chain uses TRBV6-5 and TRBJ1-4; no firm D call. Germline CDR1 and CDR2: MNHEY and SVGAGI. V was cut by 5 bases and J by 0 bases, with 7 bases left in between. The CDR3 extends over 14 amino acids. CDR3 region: CASSRTATNEKLFF. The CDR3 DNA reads TGTGCCAGCAGTAGGACTGCAACTAATGAAAAACTGTTTTTT.

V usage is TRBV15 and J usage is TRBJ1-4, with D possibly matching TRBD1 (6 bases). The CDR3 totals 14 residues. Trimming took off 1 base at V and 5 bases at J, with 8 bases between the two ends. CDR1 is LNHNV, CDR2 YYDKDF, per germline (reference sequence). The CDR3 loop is CATSRVGANEKLFF. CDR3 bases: TGTGCCACCAGCAGAGTGGGGGCAAATGAAAAACTGTTTTTT.

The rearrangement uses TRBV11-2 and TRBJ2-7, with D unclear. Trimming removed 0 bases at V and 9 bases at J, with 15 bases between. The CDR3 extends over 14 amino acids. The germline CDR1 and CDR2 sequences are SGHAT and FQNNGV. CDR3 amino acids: CASSLEEGVLGQYF. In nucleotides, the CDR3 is TGTGCCAGCAGCTTAGAAGAAGGTGTTTTGGGGCAGTACTTC.

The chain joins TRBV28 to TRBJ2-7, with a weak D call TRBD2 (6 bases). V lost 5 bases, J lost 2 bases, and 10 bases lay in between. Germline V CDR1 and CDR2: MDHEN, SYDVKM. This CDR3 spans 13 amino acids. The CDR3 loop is CASSDRLAYEQYF. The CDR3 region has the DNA TGTGCCAGCAGTGACAGACTAGCCTACGAGCAGTACTTC.